These 22 T cell receptor beta chains share one sample of origin, sequenced in a study of tumor and adjacent non-tumor tissue in lung cancer. A modified ARM-PCR protocol with three rounds of nested PCR amplified TCRbeta. Each CDR3 protein is one row after TCRdb ran MiXCR on the multiplex PCR reads. The sample lists 91,000 or so distinct CDR3 sequences, approximately 65% occurring once. RNA was extracted from bulk tissue without any cell sorting. Sequenced material: lung tumor tissue. These receptors were taken from a man aged 55 to 70 with non-small cell lung cancer.

With respect to this clonotype: An end of the junction differs from the germline gene, which may be a read error. V and J are TRBV20-1 and TRBJ2-5; weak D call: TRBD2 (6 bases). There are 14 residues in the CDR3. Germline CDR1 DFQATT, CDR2 SNEGSKA (reference sequence). Here the CDR3 DNA reads TGTAGTACCACGACGGGAGTCCGCCAAGAGACCCAGTACTTC. It encodes CSTTTGVRQETQYF.

This rearrangement joins TRBV6-1 to TRBJ2-7; TRBD1 aligns across 7 bases. Germline CDR1 and CDR2: MNHNS and SASEGT. The CDR3 spans 14 residues. With V trimmed by 6 bases and J by 10 bases, 15 bases remained unmatched. The CDR3 DNA is TGTGCCAGCAGATCGGGGACAGTGGCCCTTACCCAGTACTTC. Translated: CASRSGTVALTQYF.

With regard to this clonotype: A much larger clonotype is one base distant, so this may be a read error. The V call is TRBV5-1, the J call TRBJ2-3, with D uncertain. Germline CDR1 SGHRS, CDR2 YFSETQ. V gave up 0 bases and J gave up 0 bases, with 5 bases separating them. The CDR3 is made up of 14 amino acids. The CDR3 DNA sequence: TGCGCCAGCAGCTTGGGGGATAGCACAGATACGCAGTATTTT. This sequence encodes CASSLGDSTDTQYF.

Details on this clonotype: A junction end diverges from the germline sequence, so it may reflect a read error. The chain has TRBV4-3 and TRBJ2-1, with D tentatively TRBD1 (6 bases). Germline CDR1 reads LGHNA; CDR2 reads YSLEER. The CDR3 is made up of 16 amino acids. CDR3 in amino acids: CASSQERQDLYNEQFF. As DNA, the CDR3 is TGCGCTAGCAGCCAAGAAAGACAGGACCTCTACAATGAGCAGTTCTTC.

The V call is TRBV5-5, the J call TRBJ2-7; perhaps D is TRBD1 or TRBD2 (5 bases each). Per the germline V gene, CDR1 is SGHKS and CDR2 is YYEKEE (reference sequence). This CDR3 spans 12 amino acids. Trimming removed 5 bases from V and 6 bases from J, with 12 bases in between. The CDR3 here is CASSYGGIEQYF. CDR3 DNA sequence: TGTGCCAGCAGTTATGGGGGTATCGAGCAGTACTTC.

This clonotype was seen a few times. Since a much larger clone is just one base distant, this may be a read error. The V gene is TRBV12-3 or TRBV12-4, the J gene TRBJ2-1; D perhaps matches TRBD2 (5 bases). The CDR3 has 13 amino acids. Trimming took off 8 bases at V and 11 bases at J, with 19 bases between the two ends. CDR3 sequence (DNA): TGTGCCAGCTTGGCGGAGGTGAGGGATCAGCAGTTCTTC. It yields the protein CASLAEVRDQQFF.

The chain is built from TRBV5-5 and TRBJ1-2; tentatively, D is TRBD1 (6 bases). Trimming cost V 3 bases and J 7 bases, with 22 bases left between them. Germline lookup yields CDR1 SGHKS and CDR2 YYEKEE (reference sequence). This CDR3 spans 16 amino acids. The CDR3 reads CASSSRQGFAQGGYTF. The CDR3 nucleotides are TGTGCCAGCAGCTCAAGGCAGGGGTTCGCCCAGGGTGGCTACACCTTC.

A remark on this clonotype: This may be a read error, as it is one base from a much larger clone. The rearrangement uses TRBV20-1 and TRBJ2-4; 8 bases agree with TRBD2. With 4 bases clipped from V and 4 bases from J, the junction kept 3 bases outside the gene matches. Germline V gene lookup returns CDR1 DFQATT and CDR2 SNEGSKA (reference sequence). This CDR3 is built from 13 residues. CDR3 coding DNA: TGCAGTGCTACAAGCGGGAGAAAAAACATTCAGTACTTC. It is translated as CSATSGRKNIQYF.

This clonotype was counted at least ten times. This chain links TRBV7-8 with TRBJ2-7, with 9 bases identical to TRBD2. Germline lookup yields CDR1 SGHVS and CDR2 FQNEAQ. J was trimmed by 2 bases and V by 2 bases; bases with no gene match: 10. This CDR3 is 17 amino acids long. This CDR3 reads CASSLYGASGATYEQYF. CDR3 nucleotide sequence: TGTGCCAGCAGCTTATATGGCGCTAGCGGGGCCACCTACGAGCAGTACTTC. Filled out from reference TRBV7-8 and TRBJ2-7, the complete variable domain reads GAGVSQSPRYKVAKRGQDVALRCDPISGHVSLFWYQQALGQGPEFLTYFQNEAQLDKSGLPSDRFFAERPEGSVSTLKIQRTQQEDSAVYLCASSLYGASGATYEQYFGPGTRLTVT.

Comments on this clonotype: At one of its ends the junction is not consistent with the germline gene, which may arise from a read error. V usage is TRBV24-1 and J usage is TRBJ2-7; D remains ambiguous. Germline assignment: CDR1 KGHDR and CDR2 SFDVKD. The CDR3 totals 10 residues. The CDR3, as DNA: TGTGCCCCGTCCTCGTACGAACAGTACTTC. The encoded protein is CAPSSYEQYF.

This sequence joins TRBV4-3 and TRBJ1-4; perhaps TRBD1 as D (5 bases). Germline-derived CDR1 and CDR2 are LGHNA and YSLEER. This CDR3 has 16 residues. Trimming stripped 5 bases from V and 7 bases from J, with 20 bases between. Written as DNA, the CDR3 is TGCGCCAGCAGCACTGGCACCGGATCGAGGGGTGAAAAACTGTTTTTT. Translated, it gives CASSTGTGSRGEKLFF.

There are many counts of this clonotype. The chain recombines TRBV28 with TRBJ2-1; tentatively, D is TRBD1 or TRBD2 (6 bases each). The V end lost 7 bases, the J end lost 7 bases, and 14 bases lay between the germline ends. Germline values: CDR1 MDHEN, CDR2 SYDVKM. The CDR3 loop spans 13 amino acids. This CDR3 reads CASNKGGVNEQFF. The CDR3 region has the DNA TGTGCCAGCAATAAGGGGGGCGTGAATGAGCAGTTCTTC. Full variable domain (outside the CDR3, taken from reference TRBV28 and TRBJ2-1): DVKVTQSSRYLVKRTGEKVFLECVQDMDHENMFWYRQDPGLGLRLIYFSYDVKMKEKGDIPEGYSVSREKKERFSLILESASTNQTSMYLCASNKGGVNEQFFGPGTRLTVL.

This clonotype has at least ten counts. The chain carries TRBV4-1 and TRBJ2-2; perhaps TRBD1 as D (5 bases). CDR1 and CDR2 from the germline V gene are MGHRA and YSYEKL. This CDR3 has 15 amino acids. V was trimmed by 1 base and J by 9 bases, leaving 15 bases between them. In DNA, the CDR3 is TGCGCCAGCAGCCAAGTTGGGGTCATGGGGCGGGAGCTGTTTTTT. It specifies CASSQVGVMGRELFF.

A note on this clonotype: This may stem from a read error, because a much larger clone lies one nucleotide away. The chain uses TRBV5-1 and TRBJ2-3; D is perhaps TRBD1 (7 bases). Per the germline V gene, CDR1 is SGHRS and CDR2 is YFSETQ. The V end lost 3 bases, the J end lost 8 bases, and 22 bases lay between the germline ends. CDR3 length: 16 amino acids. Written as DNA, the CDR3 is TGCGCCAGCAGCTCTGGAGGGGGCGCAGGTACCGTTACGCAGTATTTT. This encodes CASSSGGGAGTVTQYF.

On this clonotype itself: One end of the junction does not line up with germline, which may come from a read error. The J gene is TRBJ2-5, the V gene TRBV11-3, with D hard to call. Germline V gives CDR1 SGHNT, CDR2 YENEEA. The CDR3 loop spans 14 amino acids. CDR3 nucleotide sequence: TGTGTCAGCAGCTTAGATCTAAATCTGGAGACCCAGTACTTT. The encoded protein is CVSSLDLNLETQYF.

This clonotype appeared a few times. The CDR3 nucleotides are TGTGCCGGCTCCCAGGGCGAGGGGGAGCAGTACTTC. Its translation: CAGSQGEGEQYF. This chain joins TRBV6-6 and TRBJ2-7, with D perhaps TRBD1 or TRBD2 (5 bases each). Germline lookup yields CDR1 MNHNY and CDR2 SVGAGI (reference sequence). The CDR3 runs 12 residues. Trimming stripped 11 bases from V and 7 bases from J, with 18 bases between.

This chain connects TRBV28 to TRBJ2-7; TRBD2 is a possible D gene (6 bases). The CDR3 covers 14 residues. Trimming left V 6 bases short and J 0 bases short, with 12 bases between. Looked up from germline, CDR1 is MDHEN and CDR2 is SYDVKM. The CDR3 sequence is CASSRSGRSYEQYF. CDR3 bases: TGTGCCAGCAGCCGCAGCGGGCGCTCCTACGAGCAGTACTTC.

This rearrangement joins TRBV5-1 to TRBJ1-5; D is unclear. CDR1 and CDR2 from the germline V gene are SGHRS and YFSETQ. Trimming took 4 bases from V and 1 from J, leaving 6 bases between them. The CDR3 is 13 amino acids. The DNA for the CDR3 is TGCGCCAGCAGCGAGCGGAGCAATCAGCCCCAGCATTTT. This encodes CASSERSNQPQHF.

Concerning this clonotype itself: Sequence at one end of the junction differs from germline and may be a read error. The chain employs TRBV15 and TRBJ1-4; no definite D call. CDR3 length: 14 amino acids. Looked up from germline, CDR1 is LNHNV and CDR2 is YYDKDF (reference sequence). CDR3 loop: CATMMGSTNEKLFF. The CDR3 DNA follows: TGTGCCACCATGATGGGATCAACTAATGAAAAACTATTTTTT.

Concerning this clonotype itself: Just one base apart from a much larger clone, this may be a read error. This chain uses TRBV7-8 with TRBJ2-2; no firm D call. V dropped 6 bases and J dropped 3 bases, with 8 bases sitting between them. This CDR3 is built from 13 residues. Germline V CDR1 and CDR2: SGHVS, FQNEAQ. The CDR3 DNA follows: TGTGCCAGCAGAATCTTGGACACCGGGGAGCTGTTTTTT. This gives the protein CASRILDTGELFF.

This clonotype was detected many times. A read error may explain this, as a much larger clone is one base away. The genes are TRBV4-2 and TRBJ1-1; possible D gene TRBD1, 5 bases. This CDR3 region has 17 residues. Germline loops: CDR1 LGHNA, CDR2 YNFKEQ. For the CDR3, the DNA is TGTGCCAGCTGCCAAGCGACCCAGGGTATGGGGAACACTGAAGCTTTCTTT. Amino acids: CASCQATQGMGNTEAFF.

This clonotype was seen ten or more times. The gene calls are TRBV6-2 or TRBV6-3 and TRBJ2-7, with TRBD2 matching over 7 bases. J gave up 5 bases and V 5 bases, and 3 bases lay outside the gene matches. Germline V gene data show CDR1 as MNHEY and CDR2 as SVGEGT. CDR3 size: 12 residues. The CDR3 reads CASSRLAHEQYF. The DNA for the CDR3 is TGTGCCAGCAGTAGACTAGCCCACGAGCAGTACTTC.